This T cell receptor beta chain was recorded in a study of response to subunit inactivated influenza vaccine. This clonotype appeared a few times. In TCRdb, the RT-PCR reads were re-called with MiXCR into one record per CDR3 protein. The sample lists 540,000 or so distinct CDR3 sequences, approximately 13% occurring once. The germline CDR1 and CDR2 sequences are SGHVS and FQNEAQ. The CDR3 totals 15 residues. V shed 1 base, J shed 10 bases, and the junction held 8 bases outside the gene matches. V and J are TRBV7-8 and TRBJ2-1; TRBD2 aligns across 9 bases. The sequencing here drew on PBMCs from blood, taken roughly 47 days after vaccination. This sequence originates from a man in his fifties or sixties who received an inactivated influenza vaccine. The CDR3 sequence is CASSLGTSVAREQFF. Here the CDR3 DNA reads TGTGCCAGCAGCTTAGGGACTAGCGTCGCTAGAGAGCAGTTCTTC.